The 8 T cell receptor beta chains presented below share a single source sample, sequenced in a study of T cell responses to AZD1222 COVID-19 vaccine. Using immunoSEQ multiplex PCR, the repertoire was profiled, and TCRdb retains in-frame clones only, with some absent. This table has 54,000 or so clones, 80% to 90% appearing once. The sample here was peripheral blood, taken on day 0 of AZD1222 vaccination. Source of these receptors: an adult in good health.

This chain connects TRBV19 to TRBJ2-5, with D unclear. V was pared by 4 bases and J by 5 bases, with 14 bases between. CDR1 is LNHDA and CDR2 is SQIVND in the germline V gene (reference sequence). The CDR3 runs 14 residues. In DNA form, the CDR3 reads TGTGCCAGTAGTAGTTTGAGTGCTGGGGAGACCCAGTACTTC. Protein: CASSSLSAGETQYF.

The rearrangement links TRBV10-1 to TRBJ2-3; D call uncertain. Germline lookup yields CDR1 WNHNN and CDR2 SYGVQD (reference sequence). This CDR3 contains 15 residues. The V gene lost 3 bases and the J gene lost 1 base, with 11 bases spanning the gap. CDR3 in amino acids: CASSDGPRGTDTQYF. DNA of the CDR3: TGCGCCAGCAGTGATGGACCCCGGGGCACAGATACGCAGTATTTT.

This rearrangement joins TRBV3-1 (or the pseudogene TRBV3-2) to TRBJ1-2; D is undetermined. This CDR3 has 12 residues. Germline CDR1 is LGHDT and CDR2 is YNNKEL (reference sequence). V shed 1 base and J shed 6 bases, with 6 bases lying between them. CDR3 sequence reads: CASSQGIDGYTF. CDR3 DNA: TGTGCCAGCAGCCAAGGGATTGATGGCTACACCTTC.

Written as DNA, the CDR3 is TGTGCCAGCAGCTTCCCCACCTCTCTAGCGGGAGCTAGCACAGATACGCAGTATTTT. As protein: CASSFPTSLAGASTDTQYF. This chain connects TRBV7-9 to TRBJ2-3, with 10 bases that match TRBD2. Germline loops: CDR1 SEHNR, CDR2 FQNEAQ (reference sequence). This CDR3 has 19 residues. V was clipped by 3 bases and J by 0 bases; unmatched bases: 12.

The chain is built from TRBV18 and TRBJ1-3, with 11 bases aligning to TRBD1. The germline V gene has CDR1 KGHSH and CDR2 LQKENI. The junction had 8 bases not matched to a gene; V was cut back by 6 bases and J by 4 bases. The CDR3 is made up of 16 amino acids. Here the CDR3 reads CASSLGQGAAGNTIYF. The CDR3 DNA reads TGTGCCAGCTCTCTTGGACAGGGGGCGGCGGGAAACACCATATATTTT.

The chain employs TRBV28 and TRBJ1-3; TRBD1 is a possible D gene (6 bases). This CDR3 contains 16 residues. CDR1 and CDR2 (germline): MDHEN, SYDVKM. V lost 2 bases and J lost 1, with 12 bases in between. The CDR3 bases are TGTGCCAGCAGTTTAAACCGGGGGGCGTCTGGAAACACCATATATTTT. Translating gives CASSLNRGASGNTIYF.

J is TRBJ1-4 and V is TRBV2; tentative D call: TRBD1 (5 bases). Germline CDR1 is SNHLY and CDR2 is FYNNEI. V was trimmed by 4 bases and J by 7 bases, leaving 10 bases between them. This CDR3 contains 13 residues. This CDR3 is CASSVGASEKLFF. The CDR3 DNA reads TGTGCCAGCAGTGTAGGGGCCAGTGAAAAACTGTTTTTT. Variable domain in full (rest from reference TRBV2 and TRBJ1-4): EPEVTQTPSHQVTQMGQEVILRCVPISNHLYFYWYRQILGQKVEFLVSFYNNEISEKSEIFDDQFSVERPDGSNFTLKIRSTKLEDSAMYFCASSVGASEKLFFGSGTQLSVL.

The rearrangement joins TRBV19 to TRBJ2-2; D is perhaps TRBD2 (6 bases). Germline-derived CDR1 and CDR2 are LNHDA and SQIVND (reference sequence). V was trimmed by 4 bases and J by 5 bases, leaving 14 bases between them. The CDR3 has 15 amino acids. Written as DNA, the CDR3 is TGTGCCAGTAGTACTCCTCTAGCGTTAACCGGGGAGCTGTTTTTT. It yields the protein CASSTPLALTGELFF.